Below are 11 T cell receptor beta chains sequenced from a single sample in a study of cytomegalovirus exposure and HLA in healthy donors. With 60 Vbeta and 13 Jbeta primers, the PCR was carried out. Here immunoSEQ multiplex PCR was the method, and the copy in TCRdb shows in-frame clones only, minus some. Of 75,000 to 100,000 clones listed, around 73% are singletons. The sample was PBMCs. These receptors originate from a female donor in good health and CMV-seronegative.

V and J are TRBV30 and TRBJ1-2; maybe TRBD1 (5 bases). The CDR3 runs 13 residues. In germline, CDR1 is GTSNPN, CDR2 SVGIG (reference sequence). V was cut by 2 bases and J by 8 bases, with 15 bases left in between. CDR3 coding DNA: TGTGCCTGGAGTACTTCTTGGACAAAAGGCTACACCTTC. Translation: CAWSTSWTKGYTF.

CDR3: CASSLGRHNEQFF. The DNA for the CDR3 is TGTGCCAGCAGCTTAGGGCGCCACAATGAGCAGTTCTTC. V usage is TRBV7-3 and J usage is TRBJ2-1; D unresolved. Germline CDR1 is SGHTA and CDR2 is FQGTGA. This CDR3 contains 13 residues. V gave up 2 bases and J gave up 5 bases, with 7 bases separating them.

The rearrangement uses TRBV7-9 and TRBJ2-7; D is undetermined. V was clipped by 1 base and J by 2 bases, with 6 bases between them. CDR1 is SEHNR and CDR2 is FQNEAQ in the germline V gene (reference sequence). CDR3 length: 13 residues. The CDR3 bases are TGTGCCAGCAGCTTAGACAGCCCCTACGAGCAGTACTTC. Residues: CASSLDSPYEQYF.

CDR3 bases: TGTGCCAGTAGTATAGCAGGGAGCAATCAGCCCCAGCATTTT. As protein: CASSIAGSNQPQHF. V gene TRBV19 combines with J gene TRBJ1-5; possible D gene TRBD1, 5 bases. The CDR3 runs to 14 residues. Germline V lookup: CDR1 LNHDA, CDR2 SQIVND (reference sequence). V was clipped by 1 base and J by 1 base, with 5 bases between them.

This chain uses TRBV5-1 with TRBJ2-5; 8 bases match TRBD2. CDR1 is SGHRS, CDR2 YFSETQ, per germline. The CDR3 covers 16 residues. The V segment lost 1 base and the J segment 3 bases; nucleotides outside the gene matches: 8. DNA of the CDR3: TGCGCCAGCAGCTTGTTCCCAGCGGGAGAGGAAGAGACCCAGTACTTC. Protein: CASSLFPAGEEETQYF.

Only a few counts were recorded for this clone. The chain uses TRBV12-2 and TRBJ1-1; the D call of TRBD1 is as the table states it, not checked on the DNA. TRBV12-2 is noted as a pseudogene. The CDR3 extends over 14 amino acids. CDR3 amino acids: CASRLVWQNTEAFF. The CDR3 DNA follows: TGTGCAAGTCGCTTAGTCTGGCAGAACACTGAAGCTTTCTTT.

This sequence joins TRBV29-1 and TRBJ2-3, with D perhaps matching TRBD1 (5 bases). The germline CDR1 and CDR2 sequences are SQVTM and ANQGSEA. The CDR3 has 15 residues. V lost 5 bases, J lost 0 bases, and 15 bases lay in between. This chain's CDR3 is CSVRRATASTDTQYF. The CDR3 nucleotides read TGCAGCGTTCGCCGGGCGACAGCTAGCACAGATACGCAGTATTTT.

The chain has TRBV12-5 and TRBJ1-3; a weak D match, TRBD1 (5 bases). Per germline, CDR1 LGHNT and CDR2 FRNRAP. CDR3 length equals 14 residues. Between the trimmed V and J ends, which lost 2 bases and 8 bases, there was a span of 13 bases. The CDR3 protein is CASGLSRAKDTIYF. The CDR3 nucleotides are TGTGCTAGTGGTTTGAGCAGGGCCAAGGACACCATATATTTT.

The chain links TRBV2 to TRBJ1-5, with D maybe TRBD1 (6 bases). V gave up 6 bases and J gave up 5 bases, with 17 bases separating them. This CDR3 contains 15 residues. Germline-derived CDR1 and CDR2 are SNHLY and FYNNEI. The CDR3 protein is CASRAVGTPYQPQHF. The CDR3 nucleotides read TGTGCCAGCAGGGCAGTGGGGACACCTTATCAGCCCCAGCATTTT.

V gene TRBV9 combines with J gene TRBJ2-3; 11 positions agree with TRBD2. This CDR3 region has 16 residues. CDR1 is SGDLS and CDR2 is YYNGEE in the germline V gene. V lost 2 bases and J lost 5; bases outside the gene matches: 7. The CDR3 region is CASSVLAGGPGDTQYF. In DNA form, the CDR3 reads TGTGCCAGCAGCGTCTTAGCGGGAGGGCCGGGAGATACGCAGTATTTT.

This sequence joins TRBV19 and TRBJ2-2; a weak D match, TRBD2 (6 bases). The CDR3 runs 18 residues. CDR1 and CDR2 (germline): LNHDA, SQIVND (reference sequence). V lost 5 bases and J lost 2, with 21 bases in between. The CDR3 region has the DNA TGTGCCAGTAGTTTCCCCTCCCGGGGAGGCCACAACACCGGGGAGCTGTTTTTT. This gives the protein CASSFPSRGGHNTGELFF. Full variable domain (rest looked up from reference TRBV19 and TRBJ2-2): DGGITQSPKYLFRKEGQNVTLSCEQNLNHDAMYWYRQDPGQGLRLIYYSQIVNDFQKGDIAEGYSVSREKKESFPLTVTSAQKNPTAFYLCASSFPSRGGHNTGELFFGEGSRLTVL.